The subject of this entry is one TCR beta chain. This entry comes from a study of blood T cell repertoires in COVID-19. Study summary: Sites across the United States, Italy and Spain contributed samples from acute and convalescent COVID-19.

TCRdb's copy holds only in-frame clones and misses some; the assay was immunoSEQ multiplex PCR. The table lists over 200,000 clones, about 86% of them singletons. Per germline, CDR1 KGHSH and CDR2 LQKENI. The CDR3 length is 12 residues. V trimming: 4 bases; J trimming: 10 bases; junction bases outside the gene matches: 5. The sequenced material came from peripheral blood. The rearrangement uses TRBV18 and TRBJ2-3; TRBD1 matches at 7 bases. The sequence was collected from a man older than 75 with acute or convalescent COVID-19. The CDR3 protein is CASSRDRSAQYF. In DNA form, the CDR3 reads TGTGCCAGCTCACGGGACAGATCGGCGCAGTATTTT.